This T cell receptor beta chain originates from a study of human T cells and chemical hapten exposure. Within the library, unique molecular identifiers were attached to each individual cDNA molecule. Per the authors' pipeline: Across samples, TCR counts had a median of roughly 98,000 and ranged from about 20,000 to 750,000. TCRdb re-derived calls from the RACE reads in MiXCR, one entry per CDR3 protein. The V and J calls, along with clone size, are taken from TCRdb and not from the paper's own processing. The repertoire holds some 50,000 distinct CDR3 sequences, with approximately 4.5% as singletons. This clonotype was counted ten times or more. Time point: healthy volunteer bleed at 2 weeks. Total RNA extraction was carried out from unfractionated whole blood. Sequencing was carried out using whole blood. This receptor was obtained from a female donor in good health. Some clones in this sample may be carry-over from other donors' samples.

CDR3 sequence: CASGWTFYEQYF. The CDR3 DNA sequence: TGTGCTAGTGGCTGGACATTTTACGAGCAGTACTTC. The chain carries TRBV12-5 and TRBJ2-7; D may be TRBD1 (5 bases). The V and J ends lost 6 bases and 4 bases respectively, with 10 bases between them. The CDR3 runs 12 residues. The germline CDR1 and CDR2 sequences are LGHNT and FRNRAP.